This passage covers 27 T cell receptor beta chains from one sample sequenced in a study of CD8 T cells in ankylosing spondylitis. TCRdb re-called the 5' RACE reads with MiXCR, one entry per CDR3 protein. The sample has fewer than 200,000 distinct CDR3 sequences, approximately 16% seen once. The sample was blood, either unsorted or a sorted T cell fraction (not recorded which). These receptor sequences come from a male donor with ankylosing spondylitis or in good health (not recorded which).

This clonotype was detected only a few times. V is TRBV7-7 and J is TRBJ2-7; D is unclear. Trimming cost V 2 bases and J 6 bases, with 11 bases left between them. The germline V gene has CDR1 SSHAT and CDR2 FNYEAQ (reference sequence). The CDR3 is 13 amino acids. CDR3 region: CASSLRGTSEQYF. The CDR3 nucleotides are TGTGCCAGCAGCTTAAGAGGAACGAGCGAGCAGTACTTC.

This clonotype occurred many times. The chain couples TRBV11-2 to TRBJ2-7; possible D gene TRBD1, 6 bases. The CDR3 length is 14 residues. Germline loops: CDR1 SGHAT, CDR2 FQNNGV. The V end lost 2 bases, the J end lost 6 bases, and 14 bases lay between the germline ends. CDR3 coding DNA: TGTGCCAGCAGCTTAAATAGGGACAAGGCCGAGCAGTACTTC. This codes for CASSLNRDKAEQYF.

The rearrangement links TRBV7-9 to TRBJ1-2, with a weak D call TRBD1 (5 bases). V was pared by 10 bases and J by 5 bases, with 11 bases between. The CDR3 runs to 11 residues. Per germline, CDR1 SEHNR and CDR2 FQNEAQ (reference sequence). CDR3 sequence (DNA): TGTGCCACCAAGACAGTTTATGGCTACACCTTC. This encodes CATKTVYGYTF.

The chain carries TRBV27 and TRBJ2-1, with 7 bases fitting TRBD2. The CDR3 contains 14 residues. Germline V gene lookup returns CDR1 MNHEY and CDR2 SMNVEV (reference sequence). The trim removed 5 bases at V and 0 bases at J, leaving 1 base unmatched. The DNA of the CDR3 is TGTGCCAGCAGTCGCGGGAGCTCCTACAATGAGCAGTTCTTC. It specifies CASSRGSSYNEQFF.

This clonotype was recorded a few times. At one boundary the junction diverges from the germline segment, which might be a read error. This rearrangement joins TRBV20-1 to TRBJ1-1, with a possible D match to TRBD1 (6 bases). This CDR3 has 13 residues. From germline, CDR1 is DFQATT and CDR2 SNEGSKA (reference sequence). The CDR3 DNA reads TGCAGTGCCGCCGGGACATCGAACGCTGAAGCTTTCTTT. Its translation is CSAAGTSNAEAFF.

In this sample, this clonotype turned up many times. V gene TRBV29-1 combines with J gene TRBJ2-2; 7 bases are a match to TRBD1. This CDR3 has 14 amino acids. Trimming at V came to 4 bases and at J to 4 bases, leaving 6 bases not matched to a gene. Per germline, CDR1 SQVTM and CDR2 ANQGSEA. The CDR3 bases are TGCAGCGTTGGAGACAGGGTCAGCACCGGGGAGCTGTTTTTT. It translates to CSVGDRVSTGELFF.

Many counts were recorded for this clonotype. CDR3 in DNA: TGCAGTGCTACCACCGGGGTTGATACGCAGTATTTT. It specifies CSATTGVDTQYF. The V and J genes are TRBV20-1 and TRBJ2-3; D is perhaps TRBD2 (5 bases). This CDR3 spans 12 amino acids. CDR1 DFQATT and CDR2 SNEGSKA come from the germline V gene (reference sequence). V was cut by 4 bases and J by 6 bases, with 11 bases left in between.

This clonotype was counted many times. The chain carries TRBV10-1 and TRBJ2-7; 7 bases line up with TRBD2. The CDR3 runs 16 residues. V lost 4 bases to trimming and J lost 7 bases; unmatched junction nucleotides: 16. Per germline, CDR1 WNHNN and CDR2 SYGVQD (reference sequence). CDR3 in DNA: TGCGCCAGCAGTGGACCTAAGCAAGCGGGATTCGAAGAGCAGTACTTC. It is translated as CASSGPKQAGFEEQYF.

The V call is TRBV5-4, the J call TRBJ1-1, with D uncertain. Looked up from germline, CDR1 is SGHNT and CDR2 is YYREEE (reference sequence). The CDR3 extends over 14 amino acids. The germline V and J ends were trimmed by 0 bases and 2 bases, with 8 bases remaining between them. The CDR3, as DNA: TGTGCCAGCAGCTTGGGACTAGATAACACTGAAGCTTTCTTT. It is translated as CASSLGLDNTEAFF.

This clonotype occurred a few times. V usage is TRBV7-3 and J usage is TRBJ2-5; tentative D call: TRBD2 (6 bases). V was cut by 5 bases and J by 5 bases, with 21 bases left in between. CDR1 is SGHTA and CDR2 is FQGTGA in the germline V gene. The CDR3 consists of 16 residues. In DNA, the CDR3 is TGTGCCAGCAGCGACATTACCGGGACTGAGGGGGAGACCCAGTACTTC. This translates into CASSDITGTEGETQYF.

This clonotype was recorded a few times. The rearrangement joins TRBV28 to TRBJ2-1, with D possibly TRBD2 on 6 matching bases. The CDR3 contains 15 residues. V was shortened by 4 bases and J by 8 bases, with 18 bases between the two germline ends. The V gene's germline CDR1 is MDHEN and CDR2 SYDVKM. CDR3 bases: TGTGCCAGCAGTTCGGGACTTCTTGGCCTCCATGAGCAGTTCTTC. It yields the protein CASSSGLLGLHEQFF.

This clonotype appeared a single time. The chain has TRBV3-1 and TRBJ2-1; 11 bases are a match to TRBD2. The CDR3 sequence is 17 residues long. The ends lost 4 bases at V and 9 bases at J; junction bases unmatched: 14. From germline, CDR1 is LGHDT and CDR2 YNNKEL (reference sequence). The DNA for the CDR3 is TGTGCCAGCAGCCTTACGCGCACTAGCGGGAGTTTCGGTGAGCAGTTCTTC. Translated, it gives CASSLTRTSGSFGEQFF.

The chain couples TRBV6-6 to TRBJ2-3; D unclear. This CDR3 is built from 13 residues. The V and J ends lost 6 bases and 7 bases respectively, with 14 bases between them. Germline CDR1 and CDR2: MNHNY and SVGAGI (reference sequence). This CDR3 is CASSPRASHTQYF. In DNA, the CDR3 is TGTGCCAGCAGCCCCCGGGCGAGCCATACGCAGTATTTT.

Here the CDR3 reads CASSPRAGITSLHF. The CDR3 nucleotides read TGCGCCAGCAGCCCACGGGCAGGGATTACGTCCCTCCACTTT. The V and J genes are TRBV5-1 and TRBJ1-6; D is possibly TRBD1 (5 bases). The V end lost 4 bases, the J end lost 14 bases, and 19 bases lay between the germline ends. Germline values: CDR1 SGHRS, CDR2 YFSETQ. The length of the CDR3 is 14 residues.

The chain links TRBV29-1 to TRBJ1-2; 8 nucleotides agree with TRBD1. The CDR3 sequence is 13 residues long. The trim removed 4 bases at V and 3 bases at J, leaving 4 bases unmatched. Germline assignment: CDR1 SQVTM and CDR2 ANQGSEA. CDR3 nucleotide sequence: TGCAGCGTTGTGGGACAGGAGTACTATGGCTACACCTTC. Residues: CSVVGQEYYGYTF.

The chain joins TRBV9 to TRBJ1-2, with D uncertain. CDR3 length: 17 amino acids. The ends were cut back, 2 bases at V and 1 base at J, with 18 bases in the middle. The germline gives CDR1 SGDLS, CDR2 YYNGEE. The CDR3 nucleotides are TGTGCCAGCAGCGTCGCTTCGGACGGAGATATTAACTATGGCTACACCTTC. Its translation: CASSVASDGDINYGYTF.

The J gene is TRBJ1-1, the V gene TRBV5-1, with a tentative D call TRBD1 (5 bases). The V end lost 0 bases, the J end lost 1 base, and 13 bases lay between the germline ends. The CDR3 is 16 residues long. Germline V CDR1 and CDR2: SGHRS, YFSETQ. The DNA for the CDR3 is TGCGCCAGCAGCTTGGTGACAGTCCGCCGGAACACTGAAGCTTTCTTT. Its protein is CASSLVTVRRNTEAFF.

The J gene is TRBJ2-7, the V gene TRBV27; TRBD1 aligns across 7 bases. The germline V gene encodes CDR1 MNHEY and CDR2 SMNVEV (reference sequence). J was trimmed by 1 base and V by 5 bases; bases with no gene match: 14. The CDR3 has 17 amino acids. CDR3 protein: CASSKEYRGRGSYEQYF. The CDR3 nucleotides are TGTGCCAGCAGTAAAGAGTACAGGGGCCGAGGGTCCTACGAGCAGTACTTC.

This clonotype was observed many times. The chain links TRBV12-3 or TRBV12-4 to TRBJ2-2; 7 bases are a match to TRBD2. V shed 5 bases, J shed 0 bases, and the junction held 6 bases outside the gene matches. There are 16 residues in the CDR3. The CDR3, as DNA: TGTGCCAGCAGTCTTGGTAGCGGGTCGAACACCGGGGAGCTGTTTTTT. It is translated as CASSLGSGSNTGELFF.

The CDR3 region has the DNA TGTGCCAGCAGCTTAGCTCCCTCCGGGGAGCTGTTTTTT. This encodes CASSLAPSGELFF. The rearrangement joins TRBV7-9 to TRBJ2-2; no clear D. V was pared by 0 bases and J by 6 bases, with 5 bases between. This CDR3 comprises 13 residues. Looked up from germline, CDR1 is SEHNR and CDR2 is FQNEAQ (reference sequence).

CDR3 sequence: CASSPGQWQNIQYF. The CDR3 nucleotides read TGCGCCAGCAGTCCGGGACAATGGCAAAACATTCAGTACTTC. This chain connects TRBV5-1 to TRBJ2-4, with a tentative D call TRBD1 (6 bases). V lost 5 bases to trimming and J lost 5 bases, with 14 bases between them. Germline CDR1 and CDR2: SGHRS and YFSETQ. The CDR3 totals 14 residues.

The chain links TRBV7-8 to TRBJ2-1; TRBD2 agrees at 7 bases. The CDR3 covers 17 residues. Per germline, CDR1 SGHVS and CDR2 FQNEAQ. V was pared by 3 bases and J by 6 bases, with 14 bases of the junction left unmatched. This chain's CDR3 is CASSFLPLAEGLNEQFF. CDR3 DNA: TGTGCCAGCAGCTTCCTACCTCTAGCGGAGGGGCTCAATGAGCAGTTCTTC.

This clonotype was seen a handful of times. Germline is not matched at one junction end, which may reflect a read error. V usage is TRBV3-1 and J usage is TRBJ2-3; 14 bases agree with TRBD2. The CDR3 consists of 18 residues. CDR1 and CDR2 from the germline V gene are LGHDT and YNNKEL (reference sequence). The CDR3 sequence is CTSSTGTSGRAGTDTQYF. Written as DNA, the CDR3 is TGTACCAGCAGCACCGGGACTAGCGGGAGAGCGGGCACAGATACGCAGTATTTT.

This clonotype was counted a few times. The chain uses TRBV30 and TRBJ2-7; D is uncertain. Trimming took off 3 bases at V and 2 bases at J, with 8 bases between the two ends. CDR1 and CDR2 from the germline V gene are GTSNPN and SVGIG (reference sequence). The CDR3 is 12 amino acids. Here the CDR3 DNA reads TGTGCCTGGAGCGGAGCTACCTACGAGCAGTACTTC. Residues: CAWSGATYEQYF. Drawing the rest from reference TRBV30 and TRBJ2-7, the complete variable domain is SQTIHQWPATLVQPVGSPLSLECTVEGTSNPNLYWYRQAAGRGLQLLFYSVGIGQISSEVPQNLSASRPQDRQFILSSKKLLLSDSGFYLCAWSGATYEQYFGPGTRLTVT.

Ten or more counts support this clonotype. CDR3 DNA sequence: TGTGCCAGCAGTGATGTCTGGGATGCTGAAGCTTTCTTT. Translating it yields CASSDVWDAEAFF. This chain uses TRBV2 with TRBJ1-1; D ambiguous. This CDR3 region has 13 residues. Germline lookup yields CDR1 SNHLY and CDR2 FYNNEI. V shed 3 bases and J shed 6 bases, with 11 bases lying between them.

This clonotype has at least ten counts. This sequence joins TRBV5-6 and TRBJ1-2; 9 bases map to TRBD1. Germline lookup yields CDR1 SGHDT and CDR2 YYEEEE. The CDR3 runs 16 residues. V shed 3 bases, J shed 4 bases, and the junction held 10 bases outside the gene matches. The chain's CDR3 is CASSWGRTGGGYGYTF. CDR3 coding DNA: TGTGCCAGCAGCTGGGGACGTACAGGGGGCGGCTATGGCTACACCTTC.

V gene TRBV29-1 combines with J gene TRBJ1-5; D not resolved. V lost 7 bases and J 6 bases, leaving 19 bases between the germline ends. CDR1 and CDR2 from the germline V gene are SQVTM and ANQGSEA. This CDR3 is 14 amino acids long. The CDR3 sequence is CSATSKGSGQPQHF. CDR3 DNA: TGCAGCGCTACGTCGAAGGGTTCAGGTCAGCCCCAGCATTTT.